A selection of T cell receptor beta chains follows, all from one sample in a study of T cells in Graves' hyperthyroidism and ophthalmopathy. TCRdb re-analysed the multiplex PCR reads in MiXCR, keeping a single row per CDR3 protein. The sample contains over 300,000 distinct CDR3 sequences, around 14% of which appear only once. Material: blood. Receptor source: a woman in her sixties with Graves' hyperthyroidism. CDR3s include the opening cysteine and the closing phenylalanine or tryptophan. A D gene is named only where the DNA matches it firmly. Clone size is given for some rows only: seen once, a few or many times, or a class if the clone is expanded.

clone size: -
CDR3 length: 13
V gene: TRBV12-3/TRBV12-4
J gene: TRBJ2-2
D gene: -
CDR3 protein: CTSSLRGPGELFF
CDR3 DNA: TGTACCAGCTCTTTACGGGGGCCCGGGGAGCTGTTTTTT

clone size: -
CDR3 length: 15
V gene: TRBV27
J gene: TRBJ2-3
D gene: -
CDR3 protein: CASSPLELSTDTQYF
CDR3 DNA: TGTGCCAGCAGTCCCCTAGAACTTAGCACAGATACGCAGTATTTT

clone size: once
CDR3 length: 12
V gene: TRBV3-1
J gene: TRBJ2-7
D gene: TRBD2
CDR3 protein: CASSAGGGEQYF
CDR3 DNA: TGTGCCAGCAGTGCCGGGGGGGGCGAGCAGTACTTC

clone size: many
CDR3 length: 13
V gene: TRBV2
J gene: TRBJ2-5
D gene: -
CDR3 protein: CASRWRQQETQYF
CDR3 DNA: TGTGCCAGCAGATGGAGACAGCAAGAGACCCAGTACTTC

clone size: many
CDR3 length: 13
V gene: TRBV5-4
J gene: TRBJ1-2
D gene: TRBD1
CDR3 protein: CASSGGQGGGYTF
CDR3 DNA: TGTGCCAGCAGCGGAGGACAGGGTGGCGGCTACACCTTC

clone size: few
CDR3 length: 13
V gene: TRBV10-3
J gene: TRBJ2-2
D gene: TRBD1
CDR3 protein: CAIRGPNTGELFF
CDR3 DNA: TGTGCCATTAGGGGGCCGAACACCGGGGAGCTGTTTTTT

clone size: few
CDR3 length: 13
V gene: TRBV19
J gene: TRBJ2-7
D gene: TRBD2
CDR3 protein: CASGVAGPYEQYF
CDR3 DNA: TGTGCCAGTGGGGTAGCGGGGCCGTACGAGCAGTACTTC

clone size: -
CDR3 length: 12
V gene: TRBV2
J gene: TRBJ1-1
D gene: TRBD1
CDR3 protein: CASSTGVTEAFF
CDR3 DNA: TGTGCCAGCAGCACAGGGGTGACTGAAGCTTTCTTT

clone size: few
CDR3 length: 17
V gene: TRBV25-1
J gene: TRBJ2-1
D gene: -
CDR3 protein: CASSGAGGESSYNEQFF
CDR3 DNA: TGTGCCAGCAGTGGAGCGGGCGGGGAAAGCTCCTACAATGAGCAGTTCTTC

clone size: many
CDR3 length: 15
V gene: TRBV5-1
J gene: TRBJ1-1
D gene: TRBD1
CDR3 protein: CASSKPQGADTEAFF
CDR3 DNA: TGCGCCAGCAGCAAACCTCAGGGGGCTGACACTGAAGCTTTCTTT

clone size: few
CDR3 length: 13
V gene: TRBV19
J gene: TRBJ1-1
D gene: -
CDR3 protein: CASSMGGSTEAFF
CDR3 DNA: TGTGCCAGTAGTATGGGGGGGAGCACTGAAGCTTTCTTT

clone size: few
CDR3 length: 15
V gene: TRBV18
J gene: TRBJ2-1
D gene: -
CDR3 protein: CASSPAERSYNEQFF
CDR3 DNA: TGTGCCAGCTCACCCGCAGAAAGATCCTACAATGAGCAGTTCTTC

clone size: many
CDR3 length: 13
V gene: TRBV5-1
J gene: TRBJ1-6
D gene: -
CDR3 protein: CASSNRGVSPLHF
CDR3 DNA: TGCGCCAGCAGCAACCGGGGCGTATCACCCCTCCACTTT

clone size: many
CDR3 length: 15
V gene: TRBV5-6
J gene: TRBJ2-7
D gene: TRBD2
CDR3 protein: CASSRGLAASYEQYF
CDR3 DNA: TGTGCCAGCAGCCGGGGACTAGCGGCGTCCTACGAGCAGTACTTC

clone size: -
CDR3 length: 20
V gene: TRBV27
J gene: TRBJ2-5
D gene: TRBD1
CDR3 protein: CASKTLGTAARAVLQETQYF
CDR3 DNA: TGTGCCAGCAAAACCCTCGGGACAGCAGCCCGGGCGGTTCTCCAAGAGACCCAGTACTTC

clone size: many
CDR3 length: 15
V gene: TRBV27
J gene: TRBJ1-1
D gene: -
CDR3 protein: CASSFAGRINTEAFF
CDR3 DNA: TGTGCCAGCAGTTTTGCGGGACGAATAAACACTGAAGCTTTCTTT

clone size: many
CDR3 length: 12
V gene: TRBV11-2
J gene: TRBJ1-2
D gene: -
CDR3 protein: CASSLEPSDYTF
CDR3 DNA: TGTGCCAGCAGCTTAGAACCGAGTGACTACACCTTC

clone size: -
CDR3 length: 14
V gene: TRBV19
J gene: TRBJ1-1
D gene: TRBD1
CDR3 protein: CASSSGQGWSEAFF
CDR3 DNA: TGTGCCAGTAGTAGCGGACAGGGGTGGTCTGAAGCTTTCTTT